Sequencing of this TCR beta chain was carried out in a study of low-dose radiotherapy and immunotherapy resistance in tumors. Study context: Every two weeks, one day ahead of radiation and immunotherapy, cyclophosphamide 200 mg/m2 was given (intravenously).

Time point reported: before trial treatment. The donors' regimen was nivolumab, ipilimumab, aspirin, low-dose cyclophosphamide and low-dose radiotherapy. Eligibility criteria specified advanced solid malignancies devoid of tumor-infiltrating lymphocytes. V lost 4 bases and J lost 0; bases outside the gene matches: 7. The CDR3 spans 18 residues. This clonotype occurred many times. Primers used for first-strand cDNA, a TRAV- and TRBV-specific set, covered both alpha and beta chains. The authors ran about 21 PCR cycles to amplify TCRs with a constant-region primer and V-primer adapter. TCRdb re-called the reads with MiXCR, one entry per CDR3 protein. The profile shows 35,000 to 45,000 distinct CDR3 sequences, roughly 31% of them singletons.

The V gene is TRBV12-3 or TRBV12-4, the J gene TRBJ2-3, with 13 bases identical to TRBD2. This sequence originates from a male donor with gallbladder cancer. Specimen: PBMCs, collected before treatment. The CDR3 region is CASSWRLAGGTSTDTQYF. The CDR3 DNA follows: TGTGCCAGCAGTTGGCGACTAGCGGGGGGAACTAGCACAGATACGCAGTATTTT.